Listed below are T cell receptor beta chains from one sample, sequenced in a study of blood T cell repertoires in COVID-19. Sequenced by immunoSEQ multiplex PCR; TCRdb stores in-frame clones only, minus some. The sample has 150,000 to 200,000 clones; 86% are singletons. The source material was peripheral blood. These receptors were taken from a woman in her 70s with acute or convalescent COVID-19. Each CDR3 is given with its conserved first and last residue. A D gene is named only where the DNA matches it firmly. Part of the rows lack a size; the others show once, few, many or a class for expanded clones.

abundance	d_gene	j_gene	v_gene	CDR3aa	CDR3nt
.	.	TRBJ1-1	TRBV7-9	CASSDRGGISEAFF	TGTGCCAGCAGCGACCGGGGAGGGATCTCTGAAGCTTTCTTT
.	.	TRBJ1-6	TRBV18	CASSPPGQPNSPLHF	TGTGCCAGCTCACCACCGGGACAACCTAATTCACCCCTCCACTTT
once	TRBD1	TRBJ1-4	TRBV30	CAWSGLGTANEKLFF	TGTGCCTGGAGCGGGTTAGGGACAGCTAATGAAAAACTGTTTTTT
.	TRBD1	TRBJ1-3	TRBV28	CASRGRDRAQAWNGNTIYF	TGTGCCAGCAGGGGCCGGGACAGGGCACAAGCCTGGAATGGAAACACCATATATTTT
.	TRBD1	TRBJ1-6	TRBV18	CASSPEGQGNPPLHF	TGTGCCAGCTCACCAGAGGGACAGGGGAATCCACCCCTCCACTTT
few	TRBD1	TRBJ1-6	TRBV28	CASSLVGQGFSPLHF	TGTGCCAGCAGTTTAGTAGGACAGGGGTTTTCACCCCTCCACTTT
few	.	TRBJ1-2	TRBV4-2	CASTHGGGENRGYTF	TGTGCCAGCACCCACGGGGGAGGGGAGAACCGTGGCTACACCTTC
.	.	TRBJ2-5	TRBV5-1	CASSTSHPYQETQYF	TGCGCCAGCAGTACTAGTCATCCGTACCAAGAGACCCAGTACTTC
once	TRBD2	TRBJ2-1	TRBV9	CASSRTSGGVGEQFF	TGTGCCAGCAGTAGGACTAGCGGGGGAGTTGGTGAGCAGTTCTTC
.	.	TRBJ2-3	TRBV10-1	CASSERDFSSTDTQYF	TGCGCCAGCAGTGAGAGGGACTTCTCTAGCACAGATACGCAGTATTTT
.	.	TRBJ2-1	TRBV9	CASSARDSGGNEQFF	TGTGCCAGCAGCGCCCGGGATAGCGGAGGCAATGAGCAGTTCTTC
.	.	TRBJ1-5	TRBV4-1	CASSQILDQPQHF	TGCGCCAGCAGCCAAATTTTAGATCAGCCCCAGCATTTT
.	TRBD2	TRBJ2-3	TRBV7-2	CASSLSSGTDTQYF	TGTGCCAGCAGCTTAAGTAGCGGGACAGATACGCAGTATTTT
.	TRBD1	TRBJ1-2	TRBV18	CASSPRDRGGYTF	TGTGCCAGCTCACCGAGGGACAGGGGTGGCTACACCTTC
.	.	TRBJ1-1	TRBV28	CASSLRRMNTEAFF	TGTGCCAGCAGTTTAAGGCGGATGAACACTGAAGCTTTCTTT
.	.	TRBJ1-2	TRBV24-1	CATSEQGNYGYTF	TGTGCCACCAGTGAACAGGGAAACTATGGCTACACCTTC
.	TRBD1	TRBJ2-7	TRBV28	CASRSGGQTYEQYF	TGTGCCAGCAGGTCAGGGGGCCAAACCTACGAGCAGTACTTC
.	TRBD2	TRBJ2-2	TRBV9	CASSVGTSGRAEGTGELFF	TGTGCCAGCAGCGTAGGGACTAGCGGGAGGGCCGAGGGCACCGGGGAGCTGTTTTTT
.	TRBD1	TRBJ1-4	TRBV6-6	CASSPSRDRVEKLFF	TGTGCCAGCAGTCCTTCCCGGGACAGGGTTGAAAAACTGTTTTTT
.	.	TRBJ1-2	TRBV20-1	CSASWGGRLGYTF	TGCAGTGCTAGTTGGGGGGGGCGCCTTGGCTACACCTTC
.	TRBD2	TRBJ2-1	TRBV9	CASSVAGSGSIDVKDNEQFF	TGTGCCAGCAGCGTAGCGGGGAGCGGGAGCATCGACGTTAAAGACAATGAGCAGTTCTTC
.	TRBD2	TRBJ2-3	TRBV3-1/TRBV3-2	CASSFRLAGTDTQYF	TGTGCCAGCAGCTTCCGACTAGCGGGCACAGATACGCAGTATTTT
.	TRBD1	TRBJ1-2	TRBV4-3	CASSPETGADYGYTF	TGCGCCAGCAGCCCAGAGACAGGGGCGGACTATGGCTACACCTTC
.	TRBD1	TRBJ1-4	TRBV7-9	CASSLGDRVGEKLFF	TGTGCCAGCAGCTTAGGAGACAGGGTTGGGGAAAAACTGTTTTTT
.	TRBD2	TRBJ2-3	TRBV4-1	CASRAGGPWDTQYF	TGCGCCAGCAGAGCGGGGGGGCCGTGGGATACGCAGTATTTT
.	.	TRBJ2-3	TRBV5-1	CASSLGFQASTDTQYF	TGCGCCAGCAGCTTGGGGTTTCAGGCTAGCACAGATACGCAGTATTTT
.	.	TRBJ2-5	TRBV3-1/TRBV3-2	CASREQGRGETQYF	TGTGCCAGCAGAGAACAGGGTCGGGGAGAGACCCAGTACTTC
.	.	TRBJ1-4	TRBV5-1	CASSLGTVTNEKLFF	TGCGCCAGCAGCTTGGGGACAGTAACTAATGAAAAACTGTTTTTT
.	.	TRBJ2-3	TRBV2	CASVTDNLTQYF	TGTGCCAGCGTAACGGACAATCTTACGCAGTATTTT
once	.	TRBJ1-1	TRBV7-2	CASSPVGQVSEAFF	TGTGCCAGCAGCCCAGTTGGCCAGGTGTCTGAAGCTTTCTTT